Listed below are T cell receptor beta chains from one sample, sequenced in a study of siplizumab effects on memory and regulatory T cells. Generated by immunoSEQ multiplex PCR, the TCRdb table keeps only in-frame clones and is missing some. The sample has about 110,000 clones; roughly 94% are singletons. The sequencing sample was made of Tregs sorted from blood. The receptors stem from a human donor in good health. Each CDR3 is given with its conserved first and last residue. The D gene is left open where the match is weak. The size field is filled for only some rows; it gives once, few, many or a size class.

V gene	clone size	D gene	J gene	CDR3 protein	CDR3 DNA
TRBV11-1	NA	TRBD1	TRBJ1-1	CASSRTGGYTEAFF	TGTGCCAGCAGCCGGACAGGGGGATACACTGAAGCTTTCTTT
TRBV7-9	NA	TRBD1	TRBJ2-7	CASSWDRDPYEQYF	TGTGCCAGCAGCTGGGACAGGGACCCCTACGAGCAGTACTTC
TRBV4-2	NA	NA	TRBJ1-5	CASSQEIQGKSNQPQHF	TGTGCCAGCAGCCAAGAAATCCAAGGGAAAAGCAATCAGCCCCAGCATTTT
TRBV6-5	NA	NA	TRBJ1-2	CASRPPGRNYGYTF	TGTGCCAGCAGGCCTCCGGGACGGAACTATGGCTACACCTTC
TRBV7-9	NA	NA	TRBJ1-2	CASSLAQRNYGYTF	TGTGCCAGCAGCTTAGCCCAGAGAAACTATGGCTACACCTTC
TRBV19	NA	NA	TRBJ1-4	CASSLTSRRGNEKLFF	TGTGCCAGTAGTCTCACCTCCAGACGGGGAAATGAAAAACTGTTTTTT
TRBV7-2	NA	NA	TRBJ2-7	CASSLPGAYEQYF	TGTGCCAGCAGCTTACCGGGAGCATACGAGCAGTACTTC
TRBV11-2	NA	TRBD1	TRBJ2-4	CASSSRRDRLGNIQYF	TGTGCCAGCAGCTCACGTCGGGACAGACTGGGGAACATTCAGTACTTC
TRBV7-9	NA	TRBD1	TRBJ1-1	CASSYRGGQGTWVDTEAFF	TGTGCCAGCAGCTATAGAGGGGGACAGGGAACCTGGGTCGACACTGAAGCTTTCTTT
TRBV2	NA	NA	TRBJ2-5	CAGHEQETQYF	TGTGCCGGACACGAGCAAGAGACCCAGTACTTC
TRBV19	NA	TRBD2	TRBJ2-7	CASSIRVGLADYEQYF	TGTGCCAGTAGTATTCGAGTGGGACTAGCGGATTACGAGCAGTACTTC
TRBV2	NA	TRBD1	TRBJ2-7	CASRRTGGETYEQYF	TGTGCCAGCAGACGGACAGGGGGCGAAACCTACGAGCAGTACTTC
TRBV6-5	NA	NA	TRBJ1-5	CASSYSIIGNQPQHF	TGTGCCAGCAGTTACTCAATTATAGGCAATCAGCCCCAGCATTTT
TRBV9	NA	NA	TRBJ2-3	CASSVGRRDSTDTQYF	TGTGCCAGCAGCGTAGGACGGCGGGATTCCACAGATACGCAGTATTTT
TRBV18	NA	NA	TRBJ2-3	CASSPQGPPLGVDTQYF	TGTGCCAGCTCACCACAGGGACCGCCGTTGGGTGTTGATACGCAGTATTTT
TRBV5-1	NA	NA	TRBJ1-4	CASSVLTGSNEKLFF	TGCGCCAGCAGCGTCTTAACAGGGTCTAATGAAAAACTGTTTTTT
TRBV29-1	NA	NA	TRBJ2-4	CSVEEGARAKNIQYF	TGCAGCGTTGAAGAGGGGGCGCGGGCCAAAAACATTCAGTACTTC
TRBV6-6	NA	TRBD2	TRBJ2-7	CASSWGLAGPEQYF	TGTGCCAGCAGTTGGGGACTAGCGGGCCCGGAGCAGTACTTC
TRBV5-8	once	NA	TRBJ1-5	CASNPGWGNQPQHF	TGTGCCAGCAACCCGGGGTGGGGCAATCAGCCCCAGCATTTT
TRBV12-5	NA	TRBD1	TRBJ2-3	CASGLAPRTGWGDTQYF	TGTGCTAGTGGTTTGGCCCCCAGGACAGGGTGGGGAGATACGCAGTATTTT
TRBV5-1	NA	NA	TRBJ1-2	CASSLEPLNYGYTF	TGCGCCAGCAGCTTGGAGCCGCTCAACTATGGCTACACCTTC
TRBV19	NA	NA	TRBJ1-2	CASSIWGIRQIGYTF	TGTGCCAGTAGTATTTGGGGGATTCGTCAGATCGGCTACACCTTC
TRBV6-1	NA	NA	TRBJ2-7	CASSEGPSVNYEQYF	TGTGCCAGCAGTGAAGGACCGAGCGTAAACTACGAGCAGTACTTC
TRBV5-3	NA	NA	TRBJ1-2	CASSTATALYGYTF	TGTGCCAGCTCGACAGCAACAGCCCTCTATGGCTACACCTTC
TRBV6-1	NA	NA	TRBJ1-4	CASSDYTTTNEKLFF	TGTGCCAGCAGTGACTACACCACAACTAATGAAAAACTGTTTTTT
TRBV2	NA	NA	TRBJ1-3	CASSARRGAGNTIYF	TGTGCCAGCAGTGCCCGTCGGGGGGCTGGAAACACCATATATTTT
TRBV9	NA	TRBD2	TRBJ2-1	CASTRGGTSGSYNEQFF	TGTGCCAGCACCCGGGGTGGGACTAGCGGGAGTTACAATGAGCAGTTCTTC
TRBV29-1	NA	NA	TRBJ1-2	CSAIQVNYGYTF	TGCAGCGCTATACAGGTTAACTATGGCTACACCTTC
TRBV6-5	once	NA	TRBJ1-2	CASSYGGFSNYGYTF	TGTGCCAGCAGTTACGGGGGGTTTTCTAACTATGGCTACACCTTC
TRBV19	NA	TRBD2	TRBJ2-7	CASSSGRAGEQYF	TGTGCCAGTAGTAGCGGGAGGGCCGGGGAGCAGTACTTC
TRBV6-5	NA	TRBD2	TRBJ2-7	CASRGDYYEQYF	TGTGCCAGCAGGGGGGACTACTACGAGCAGTACTTC
TRBV5-1	NA	TRBD1	TRBJ1-2	CASSRGTGDYGYTF	TGCGCCAGCAGCCGCGGGACAGGGGACTATGGCTACACCTTC
TRBV6-5	NA	NA	TRBJ2-6	CASSYGFSGANVLTF	TGTGCCAGCAGTTACGGATTCTCTGGGGCCAACGTCCTGACTTTC
TRBV28	NA	NA	TRBJ2-2	CASGRRGTGELFF	TGTGCCAGCGGTCGAAGGGGCACCGGGGAGCTGTTTTTT
TRBV27	NA	NA	TRBJ1-1	CASSFFRIGNTEAFF	TGTGCCAGCAGTTTCTTTCGAATCGGGAACACTGAAGCTTTCTTT